One and the same sample provided the 8 T cell receptor beta chains below, sequenced in a study of Graves' ophthalmopathy and Graves' hyperthyroidism. Using RNA transcripts, the TCR beta CDR3 regions were amplified. The first-round RT-PCR employed HTBI primers together with the Qiagen OneStep RT-PCR kit. A multiplex PCR was then performed as the second round. TCRdb called the multiplex PCR reads again in MiXCR, with one record for every CDR3 protein. Of hundreds of thousands of distinct CDR3 sequences in the sample, approximately 15% were seen once. Input material: peripheral blood. The receptors shown here come from a woman younger than 30 with stable Graves' hyperthyroidism.

This clonotype showed up many times. V gene TRBV20-1 combines with J gene TRBJ2-5, with 7 bases fitting TRBD1. Germline V lookup: CDR1 DFQATT, CDR2 SNEGSKA (reference sequence). With 5 bases clipped from V and 2 bases from J, the junction kept 5 bases outside the gene matches. The CDR3 contains 13 residues. The CDR3 DNA is TGCAGTGCTGAGGGGGCAGATCAAGAGACCCAGTACTTC. It codes for CSAEGADQETQYF.

This clonotype was seen ten or more times. This sequence joins TRBV29-1 and TRBJ1-2, with 7 bases that match TRBD1. Looked up from germline, CDR1 is SQVTM and CDR2 is ANQGSEA. The CDR3 loop spans 12 amino acids. V dropped 4 bases and J dropped 8; count of bases not matched to a gene: 7. The CDR3 region has the DNA TGCAGCGTTGGAGAGGGGGCTAAGGGCTACACCTTC. Its protein product is CSVGEGAKGYTF.

About this clonotype itself: This could be a read error, since a much larger clone is one nucleotide away. The gene calls are TRBV5-4 and TRBJ1-2; the match to TRBD1 covers 9 bases. V gave up 4 bases and J gave up 9 bases; unmatched junction bases: 7. Germline V gene lookup returns CDR1 SGHNT and CDR2 YYREEE (reference sequence). The CDR3 totals 13 residues. CDR3 protein: CASSGCGQGRYTF. CDR3 bases: TGTGCCAGCAGCGGGTGCGGACAGGGGCGCTACACCTTC.

This clonotype was seen repeatedly, ten times or more. The chain combines TRBV20-1 with TRBJ1-2; D unresolved. This CDR3 is built from 10 residues. Germline-derived CDR1 and CDR2 are DFQATT and SNEGSKA (reference sequence). Trimming cost V 0 bases and J 5 bases, with 1 base left between them. The CDR3 DNA reads TGCAGTGCTAGAGATTATGGCTACACCTTC. It encodes CSARDYGYTF.

This clonotype was recorded at least ten times. V usage is TRBV27 and J usage is TRBJ2-2; D remains ambiguous. Germline CDR1 MNHEY, CDR2 SMNVEV (reference sequence). The germline V and J ends were trimmed by 2 bases and 3 bases, with 7 bases remaining between them. The CDR3 loop spans 14 amino acids. The CDR3 reads CASSLLGYTGELFF. The DNA for the CDR3 is TGTGCCAGCAGTTTACTGGGTTACACCGGGGAGCTGTTTTTT.

This clonotype was picked up many times. This chain links TRBV7-2 with TRBJ2-5, with D unclear. This CDR3 spans 13 amino acids. V was shortened by 0 bases and J by 7 bases, with 9 bases between the two germline ends. CDR1 is SGHTA and CDR2 is FQGNSA in the germline V gene. The CDR3 nucleotides are TGTGCCAGCAGCTTAGCGCCAAATGGGACCCAGTACTTC. This translates into CASSLAPNGTQYF. The variable domain in full, completed from reference TRBV7-2 and TRBJ2-5, reads GAGVSQSPSNKVTEKGKDVELRCDPISGHTALYWYRQSLGQGLEFLIYFQGNSAPDKSGLPSDRFSAERTGGSVSTLTIQRTQQEDSAVYLCASSLAPNGTQYFGPGTRLLVL.

This clonotype has a count of ten or more. The chain has TRBV2 and TRBJ2-7; 8 nucleotides align to TRBD1. Germline V gene data show CDR1 as SNHLY and CDR2 as FYNNEI. The CDR3 totals 14 residues. The junction had 11 bases not matched to a gene; V was cut back by 8 bases and J by 5 bases. CDR3 loop: CASRDGDRGHEQYF. The CDR3, as DNA: TGTGCCAGCCGGGATGGAGACAGGGGCCACGAGCAGTACTTC.

This clonotype was counted at least ten times. The rearrangement joins TRBV20-1 to TRBJ2-7; D is uncertain. The CDR3 covers 15 residues. CDR1 DFQATT and CDR2 SNEGSKA come from the germline V gene (reference sequence). Trimming removed 1 base at V and 0 bases at J, with 13 bases between. CDR3 DNA sequence: TGCAGTGCTAGAGGAGAATTCCTTAGCTCCTACGAGCAGTACTTC. Amino acid sequence: CSARGEFLSSYEQYF.